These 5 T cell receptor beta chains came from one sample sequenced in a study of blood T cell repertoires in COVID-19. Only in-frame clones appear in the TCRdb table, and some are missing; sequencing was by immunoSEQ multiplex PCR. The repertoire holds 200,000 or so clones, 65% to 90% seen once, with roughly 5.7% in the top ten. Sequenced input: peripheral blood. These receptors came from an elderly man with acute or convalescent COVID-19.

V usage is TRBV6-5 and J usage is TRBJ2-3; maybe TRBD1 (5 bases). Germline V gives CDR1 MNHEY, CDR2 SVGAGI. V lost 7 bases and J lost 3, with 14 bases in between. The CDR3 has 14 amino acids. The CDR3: CASTSTGVTDTQYF. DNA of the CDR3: TGTGCCAGCACTTCTACAGGAGTGACAGATACGCAGTATTTT.

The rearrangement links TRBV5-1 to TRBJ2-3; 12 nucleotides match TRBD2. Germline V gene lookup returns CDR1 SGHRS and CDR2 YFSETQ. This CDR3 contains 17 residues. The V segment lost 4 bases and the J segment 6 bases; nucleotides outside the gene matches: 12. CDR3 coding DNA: TGCGCCAGCAGCCGATATAGACTAGCGGGAGACGGGGATACGCAGTATTTT. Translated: CASSRYRLAGDGDTQYF. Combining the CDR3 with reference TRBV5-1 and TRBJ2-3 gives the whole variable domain KAGVTQTPRYLIKTRGQQVTLSCSPISGHRSVSWYQQTPGQGLQFLFEYFSETQRNKGNFPGRFSGRQFSNSRSEMNVSTLELGDSALYLCASSRYRLAGDGDTQYFGPGTRLTVL.

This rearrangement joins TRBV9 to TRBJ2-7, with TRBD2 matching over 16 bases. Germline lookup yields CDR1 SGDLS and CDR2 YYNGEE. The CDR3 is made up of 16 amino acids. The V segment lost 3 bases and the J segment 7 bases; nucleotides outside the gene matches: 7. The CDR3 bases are TGTGCCAGCAGCGAAACGGGACTAGCGGGAGGGAGGGAGCAGTACGTC. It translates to CASSETGLAGGREQYV.

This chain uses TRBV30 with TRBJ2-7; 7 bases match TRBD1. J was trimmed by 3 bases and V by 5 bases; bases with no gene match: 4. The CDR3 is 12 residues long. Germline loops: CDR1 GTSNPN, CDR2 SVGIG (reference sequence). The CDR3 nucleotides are TGTGCCTGGGGGGGACAGCTCTACGAGCAGTACTTC. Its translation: CAWGGQLYEQYF.

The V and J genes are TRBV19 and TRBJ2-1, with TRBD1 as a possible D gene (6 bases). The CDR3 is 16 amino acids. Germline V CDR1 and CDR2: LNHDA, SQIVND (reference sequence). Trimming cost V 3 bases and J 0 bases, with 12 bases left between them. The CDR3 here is CASSIGTTYSYNEQFF. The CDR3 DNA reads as TGTGCCAGTAGTATCGGGACAACTTACTCCTACAATGAGCAGTTCTTC.